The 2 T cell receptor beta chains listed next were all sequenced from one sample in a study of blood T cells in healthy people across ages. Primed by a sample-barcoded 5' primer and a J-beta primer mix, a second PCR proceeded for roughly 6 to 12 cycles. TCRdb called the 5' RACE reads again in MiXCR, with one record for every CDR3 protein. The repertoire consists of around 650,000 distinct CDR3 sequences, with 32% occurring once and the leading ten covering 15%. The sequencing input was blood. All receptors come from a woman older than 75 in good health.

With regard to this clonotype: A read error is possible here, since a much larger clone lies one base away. Here the CDR3 DNA reads TGTGCCATCAGTGAGCCCGAGTCCTACGAGCACTACTTC. It yields the protein CAISEPESYEHYF. The chain carries TRBV10-3 and TRBJ2-7; D is unclear. Germline lookup yields CDR1 ENHRY and CDR2 SYGVKD. The CDR3 spans 13 residues.

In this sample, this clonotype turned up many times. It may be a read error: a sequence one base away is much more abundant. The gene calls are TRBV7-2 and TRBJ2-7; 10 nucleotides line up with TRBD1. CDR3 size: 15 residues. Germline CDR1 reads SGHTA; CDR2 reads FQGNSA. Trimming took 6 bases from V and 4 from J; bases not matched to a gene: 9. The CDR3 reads CASRQTGGARYEQYF. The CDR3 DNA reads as TGTGCCAGCAGACAGACAGGGGGCGCGCGATACGAGCAGTACTTC.